This T cell receptor (beta chain) was captured by sequencing in a study of blood T cell repertoires in COVID-19 (dated by TCRdb to the early 2020s). Background on the whole study: Samples covering the acute and convalescent phases of COVID-19 were provided by collaborators in the United States, Italy and Spain. Subjects who had been exposed to COVID-19, were actively infected with it, or had recovered from it provided the deeply sampled blood TCRbeta repertoires that made up the dataset. Where available, HLA class I and class II types were taken from metadata supplied by the sample provider and were not determined by assay-based typing. The repertoires were released in a freely available public database intended as a resource for research on the immune response to SARS-CoV-2. The prospective study material was composed of cDNA or gDNA derived from T cells, B-cell-depleted T cells, or PBMCs. The samples were drawn from the first 160 participants of the ongoing ImmuneRACE study and from roughly 1,300 subjects provided by 6 global collaborators. The sample metadata nearly always contained a de-identified subject ID, COVID-19 status, age in years and sex. The research as a whole found: How much clinical and demographic metadata was included differed by source and by participant, and the metadata was provided uncurated.

V gives up 0 bases and J gives up 0 bases, and the segment between their germline ends measures 15 bases. According to the germline V gene, CDR1 reads MNHEY and CDR2 reads SVGEGT. The CDR3 sequence holds 18 residues, the cysteine and phenylalanine included. Only CDR3 DNA is held: 54 bases, read in frame from base 1. Comment on this clone: This receptor's antigen is unknown. No base qualities exist here, and no much larger clone lies one base off it. Other DNA sequences within the sample encode an identical CDR3.

The immunoSEQ Assay, a bias-controlled multiplex PCR, was used to amplify TCRbeta CDR3 regions from genomic DNA. In the authors' own workflow: The number of nucleated cells in each sample was estimated from the amplification of reference gene primers within the assay. To quantify the absolute abundance of each unique TCRbeta CDR3 rearrangement, sequence reads were collapsed and filtered. For each sample, productive Simpson clonality was calculated by taking the square root of Simpson's diversity index across productive rearrangements. The table was pulled from immuneACCESS by TCRdb, which kept in-frame rearrangements only. Such tables lose some clones; where checked, under half of the loss comes from unresolved V genes, and the rest has no known cause. The V and J calls and clone size come from that table; D and trimming were worked out from the DNA. This sample lists about 220,000 clones; 82% were detected once. Roughly 5.1% of the sample comes from the top ten.

One collaborating source in Seattle enrolled patients during active infection and followed them longitudinally through the course of disease. Collaborating institutions collected whole blood in K2EDTA tubes following their own protocols. Collaborator samples were shipped for TCRbeta analysis as frozen whole blood, isolated PBMCs, or DNA extracted from either sample type. The V and J genes are TRBV6-2 or TRBV6-3 and TRBJ1-5; a tentative D call is TRBD1 (5 bases match). Sequences were obtained from peripheral blood. This receptor was obtained from a woman aged 65 to 85 with COVID-19, enrolled during active disease. CDR3 loop: CASSYSLGTAYSNQPQHF. DNA sequence: TGTGCCAGCAGTTACTCCTTAGGGACTGCCTATAGCAATCAGCCCCAGCATTTT.